This T cell receptor (beta chain) comes out of a study of sequential checkpoint blockade in melanoma. Turning to the study itself: Both treatment sequences were followed by maintenance nivolumab.

Stated treatment: randomized to nivolumab then ipilimumab (arm A) or the reverse (arm B). Repertoires were generated with immunoSEQ multiplex PCR, while TCRdb's copy carries only in-frame clones and drops some. Found here are approximately 28,000 clones, roughly nine tenths of them singletons; the top ten hold approximately 15%. Germline V gene sequence: CDR1 ENHRY, CDR2 SYGVKD. Trimming left V 3 bases short and J 2 bases short, with 24 bases between. The CDR3 is 19 amino acids. The rearrangement uses TRBV10-3 and TRBJ2-3; D perhaps matches TRBD2 (6 bases). The sequencing here drew on CD8+ T cells sorted from blood (inferred from file names), taken from a patient given nivolumab and ipilimumab in sequence. The clonotype originates from a human donor with melanoma. CDR3 bases: TGTGCCATCAGTGACGACGGGGGTAATATCAACTCCCACACAGATACGCAGTATTTT. It is translated as CAISDDGGNINSHTDTQYF.